Sequencing of this T cell receptor beta chain was carried out in a study of regulatory T cells in long-lasting Graves disease. Study-wide context: Over 5 years of antithyroid drugs plus positive TSH receptor antibodies defined persistent Graves' disease. Regarding the study as a whole: Newly diagnosed Graves' patients had higher TCR diversity than persistent ones. Persistent disease preferred TRBV28, TRBJ1-2 and TRBJ2-5; new disease, TRBV20-1 and TRBJ2-1.

Time point described: persistent/refractory GD, antithyroid drugs over 5 years with positive TRAb. TCR sequences were obtained from RNA taken from PBMCs. By American Thyroid Association guidelines, Graves' disease was diagnosed in the cohort. As concerns this clonotype: As yet, its antigen is unknown.

Arm-PCR with iRepertoire HTBI primers amplified the CDR3 regions for these TCR beta libraries. MiXCR, run by TCRdb on the multiplex PCR reads, gives a single entry per CDR3 protein. The sample gives 350,000 to 450,000 distinct CDR3 sequences, about 21% of which show up once; approximately 15% is in the top ten. CDR3 length: 16 amino acids. Germline CDR1 SGHRS, CDR2 YFSETQ. Unmatched junction bases numbered 11, after V lost 4 bases and J lost 10 bases. The clonotype comes from a female donor with Graves disease. V is TRBV5-1 and J is TRBJ2-1, with 13 bases identical to TRBD2. The specimen was peripheral blood mononuclear cells (PBMCs), collected when the disease was refractory, from a patient treated with antithyroid drugs. This chain's CDR3 is CASSPGLAGDTGEQFF. As DNA, the CDR3 is TGCGCCAGCAGCCCCGGACTAGCGGGAGACACTGGGGAGCAGTTCTTC.